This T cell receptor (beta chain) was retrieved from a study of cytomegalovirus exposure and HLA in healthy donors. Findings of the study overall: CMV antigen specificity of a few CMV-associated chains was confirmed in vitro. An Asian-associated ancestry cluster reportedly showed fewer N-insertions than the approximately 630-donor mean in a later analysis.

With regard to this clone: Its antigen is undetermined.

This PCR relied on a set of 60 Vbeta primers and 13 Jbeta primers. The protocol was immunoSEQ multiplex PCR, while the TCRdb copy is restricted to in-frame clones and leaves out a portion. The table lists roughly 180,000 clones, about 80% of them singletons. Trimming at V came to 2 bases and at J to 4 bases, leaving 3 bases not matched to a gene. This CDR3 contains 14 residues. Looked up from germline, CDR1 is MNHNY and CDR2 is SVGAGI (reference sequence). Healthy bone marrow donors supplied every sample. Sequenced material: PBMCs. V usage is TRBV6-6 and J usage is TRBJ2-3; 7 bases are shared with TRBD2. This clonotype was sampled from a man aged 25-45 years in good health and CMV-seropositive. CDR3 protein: CASSYGLVADTQYF. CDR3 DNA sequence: TGTGCCAGCAGTTACGGACTAGTCGCAGATACGCAGTATTTT.